Presented here are 22 T cell receptor beta chains from one specimen sequenced in a study of blood T cell repertoires in COVID-19 (dated by TCRdb to 2018 to 2021). Library creation used the immunoSEQ multiplex PCR assay. The table was pulled from immuneACCESS by TCRdb, which kept in-frame rearrangements only. Such tables lose some clones; where checked, under half of the loss comes from unresolved V genes, and the rest has no known cause. In all, the sample holds around 140,000 clones, and about 91% of those were seen once. About a tenth of the sample is in the top ten clones. Material for sequencing was peripheral blood. These receptors came from a man aged 50 or older with acute or convalescent COVID-19.

The chain joins TRBV4-1 to TRBJ1-3; D perhaps matches TRBD1 (5 bases). V dropped 1 base and J dropped 8 bases, with 12 bases sitting between them. This CDR3 region has 14 residues. Germline CDR1 and CDR2: MGHRA and YSYEKL. This CDR3 reads CASSQVNRRDTIYF. CDR3 bases: TGCGCCAGCAGCCAAGTCAACAGGAGGGACACCATATATTTT.

The V and J genes are TRBV5-6 and TRBJ2-7; tentatively, D is TRBD2 (5 bases). Germline CDR1 is SGHDT and CDR2 is YYEEEE. V lost 2 bases, J lost 4 bases, and 10 bases lay in between. The CDR3 loop spans 13 amino acids. The CDR3 DNA reads TGTGCCAGCAGCTTACTAGGCCGATACGAGCAGTACTTC. This codes for CASSLLGRYEQYF.

The rearrangement joins TRBV11-2 to TRBJ1-2, with D possibly being TRBD1 (5 bases). V was shortened by 2 bases and J by 3 bases, with 10 bases between the two germline ends. The CDR3 is 14 residues long. Germline V lookup: CDR1 SGHAT, CDR2 FQNNGV. The CDR3 coding sequence is TGTGCCAGCAGCTTATTAGGCAGGGACTATGGCTACACCTTC. This encodes CASSLLGRDYGYTF.

This chain uses TRBV21-1 with TRBJ2-7; TRBD1 is taken as the D call from the table, unchecked against the DNA. TRBV21-1 corresponds to a pseudogene. This CDR3 has 18 residues. This CDR3 reads CASSNKRQGVFLGYEQYF. The CDR3 bases are TGTGCCAGCAGCAACAAAAGACAGGGGGTTTTTTTGGGCTACGAGCAGTACTTC.

This chain uses TRBV6-6 with TRBJ1-2; D may be TRBD1 (5 bases). The germline V gene encodes CDR1 MNHNY and CDR2 SVGAGI (reference sequence). This CDR3 is 16 amino acids long. V was cut by 6 bases and J by 7 bases, with 24 bases left in between. The CDR3 here is CASSKEGLGEIGGYTF. CDR3 DNA sequence: TGTGCCAGCAGCAAAGAAGGACTAGGGGAGATCGGTGGCTACACCTTC.

The CDR3 DNA is TGTGCCAGCTCACCCCGGGGACAGTGGGCAGATACGCAGTATTTT. Translation: CASSPRGQWADTQYF. This sequence joins TRBV18 and TRBJ2-3; 7 bases are shared with TRBD1. This CDR3 region has 15 residues. The V gene end was trimmed by 3 bases and the J gene end by 4 bases; junction bases not matched to a gene: 7. CDR1 is KGHSH and CDR2 is LQKENI in the germline V gene.

V and J are TRBV7-2 and TRBJ2-1, with 7 bases matching TRBD2. This CDR3 has 13 amino acids. CDR1 is SGHTA and CDR2 is FQGNSA in the germline V gene. V was pared by 5 bases and J by 4 bases, with 2 bases of the junction left unmatched. CDR3 region: CASSLSGYNEQFF. The CDR3 nucleotides read TGTGCCAGCAGCCTTAGCGGGTACAATGAGCAGTTCTTC.

This chain links TRBV28 with TRBJ1-5; TRBD1 might be the D (5 bases). From germline, CDR1 is MDHEN and CDR2 SYDVKM. V gave up 5 bases and J gave up 9 bases, with 17 bases separating them. The CDR3 loop spans 14 amino acids. This chain's CDR3 is CASSPSLGARPQHF. CDR3 in DNA: TGTGCCAGCAGTCCCTCTCTAGGGGCCAGGCCCCAGCATTTT.

The chain employs TRBV12-3 or TRBV12-4 and TRBJ1-3; possibly TRBD1 for D (6 bases). V lost 3 bases and J lost 10, with 10 bases in between. This CDR3 spans 12 amino acids. The CDR3 loop reads CASSLDSPTIYF. In DNA form, the CDR3 reads TGTGCCAGCAGTTTGGACAGCCCGACCATATATTTT.

The chain is built from TRBV5-1 and TRBJ2-5; 11 nucleotides line up with TRBD1. Trimming at V came to 7 bases and at J to 5 bases, leaving 4 bases not matched to a gene. Per the germline V gene, CDR1 is SGHRS and CDR2 is YFSETQ. The CDR3 totals 13 residues. The CDR3 sequence: CASGTGGSETQYF. For the CDR3, the DNA is TGCGCCAGCGGGACAGGGGGATCCGAGACCCAGTACTTC.

The table lists this clone with a few counts. The rearrangement uses TRBV7-9 and TRBJ1-5; TRBD1 is a possible D gene (6 bases). The CDR3 extends over 14 amino acids. Trimming shortened V by 4 bases and J by 3 bases, and 10 bases separated the two germline ends. CDR1 is SEHNR and CDR2 is FQNEAQ in the germline V gene (reference sequence). CDR3 protein: CASSSNRANQPQHF. In DNA, the CDR3 is TGTGCCAGCAGCTCGAACAGGGCCAATCAGCCCCAGCATTTT. The full variable domain, its missing parts supplied by reference TRBV7-9 and TRBJ1-5, is DTGVSQNPRHKITKRGQNVTFRCDPISEHNRLYWYRQTLGQGPEFLTYFQNEAQLEKSRLLSDRFSAERPKGSFSTLEIQRTEQGDSAMYLCASSSNRANQPQHFGDGTRLSIL.

This chain joins TRBV5-1 and TRBJ1-6, with a tentative D call TRBD1 (5 bases). In germline, CDR1 is SGHRS, CDR2 YFSETQ. The CDR3 runs 14 residues. V shed 0 bases and J shed 9 bases, with 10 bases lying between them. This chain's CDR3 is CASSLGQGTSPLHF. The DNA of the CDR3 is TGCGCCAGCAGCTTGGGCCAGGGCACTTCACCCCTCCACTTT.

This clone was found a few times. The chain couples TRBV12-3 or TRBV12-4 to TRBJ1-2; possibly TRBD1 for D (6 bases). This CDR3 region has 13 residues. Trimming took off 4 bases at V and 4 bases at J, with 10 bases between the two ends. The CDR3 loop reads CASSSDRSYGYTF. The CDR3 coding sequence is TGTGCCAGCAGTTCCGACAGGAGCTATGGCTACACCTTC.

The chain employs TRBV6-1 and TRBJ1-1; no clear D. The V and J ends lost 8 bases and 4 bases respectively, with 8 bases between them. The CDR3 runs to 11 residues. The germline CDR1 and CDR2 sequences are MNHNS and SASEGT. CDR3 in amino acids: CASSFRTEAFF. In DNA form, the CDR3 reads TGTGCCAGCTCCTTTCGCACTGAAGCTTTCTTT.

The chain has TRBV5-1 and TRBJ2-3; D is undetermined. Trimming stripped 6 bases from V and 0 bases from J, with 14 bases between. Germline lookup yields CDR1 SGHRS and CDR2 YFSETQ. The CDR3 runs to 15 residues. The DNA for the CDR3 is TGCGCCAGCAATCGAGAGAGACTCAGCACAGATACGCAGTATTTT. Translating gives CASNRERLSTDTQYF. The full variable domain, in which reference TRBV5-1 and TRBJ2-3 provide the parts outside the CDR3, is KAGVTQTPRYLIKTRGQQVTLSCSPISGHRSVSWYQQTPGQGLQFLFEYFSETQRNKGNFPGRFSGRQFSNSRSEMNVSTLELGDSALYLCASNRERLSTDTQYFGPGTRLTVL.

V usage is TRBV19 and J usage is TRBJ1-5; possibly TRBD1 for D (5 bases). The CDR3 length is 13 residues. In germline, CDR1 is LNHDA, CDR2 SQIVND (reference sequence). Trimming took 6 bases from V and 0 from J, leaving 6 bases between them. The CDR3 bases are TGTGCCAGTAGGGACATTAGCAATCAGCCCCAGCATTTT. Translated, it gives CASRDISNQPQHF.

This clone was seen a few times. The J gene is TRBJ2-7, the V gene TRBV28; no clear D gene. The germline V gene encodes CDR1 MDHEN and CDR2 SYDVKM. CDR3 size: 11 residues. Trimming stripped 10 bases from V and 2 bases from J, with 9 bases between. CDR3 sequence (DNA): TGTGCCACTGGCCTCACCTACGAGCAGTACTTC. This gives the protein CATGLTYEQYF.

The rearrangement links TRBV28 to TRBJ1-2; 7 bases are a match to TRBD1. Germline CDR1 reads MDHEN; CDR2 reads SYDVKM. The CDR3 runs to 13 residues. V dropped 4 bases and J dropped 8; count of bases not matched to a gene: 7. CDR3 nucleotides: TGTGCCAGCAGTTCCGACAGGGTAGGAGGCTACACCTTC. Its protein product is CASSSDRVGGYTF.

CDR3 loop: CATSILPGGAYNEQFF. In DNA form, the CDR3 reads TGTGCCACCAGCATTCTGCCCGGCGGAGCCTACAATGAGCAGTTCTTC. The chain uses TRBV15 and TRBJ2-1; D is undetermined. Between the trimmed V and J ends, which lost 4 bases and 2 bases, there was a span of 15 bases. Per the germline V gene, CDR1 is LNHNV and CDR2 is YYDKDF (reference sequence). The CDR3 is 16 amino acids.

V gene TRBV9 combines with J gene TRBJ1-2; D might be TRBD1 (6 bases). V lost 5 bases, J lost 2 bases, and 13 bases lay in between. Looked up from germline, CDR1 is SGDLS and CDR2 is YYNGEE. CDR3 length: 14 residues. DNA of the CDR3: TGTGCCAGCAGTGACCGAACAGGGAACTATGGCTACACCTTC. This encodes CASSDRTGNYGYTF.

This chain connects TRBV27 to TRBJ2-5; TRBD1 matches 7 bases. Germline V lookup: CDR1 MNHEY, CDR2 SMNVEV (reference sequence). Trimming cost V 4 bases and J 12 bases; bases outside gene matches: 14. The CDR3 spans 14 residues. The CDR3 loop is CASSSTWTGTQKYF. In DNA, the CDR3 is TGTGCCAGCAGTTCCACCTGGACAGGCACCCAAAAGTACTTC.

The CDR3 reads CASSLFAGGGYTIYF. The CDR3 DNA reads as TGTGCCAGCAGTCTCTTTGCGGGGGGCGGGTACACCATATATTTT. The genes are TRBV27 and TRBJ1-3; D perhaps matches TRBD1 (6 bases). Trimming cost V 5 bases and J 8 bases, with 19 bases left between them. CDR1 is MNHEY and CDR2 is SMNVEV in the germline V gene (reference sequence). The CDR3 length is 15 residues.